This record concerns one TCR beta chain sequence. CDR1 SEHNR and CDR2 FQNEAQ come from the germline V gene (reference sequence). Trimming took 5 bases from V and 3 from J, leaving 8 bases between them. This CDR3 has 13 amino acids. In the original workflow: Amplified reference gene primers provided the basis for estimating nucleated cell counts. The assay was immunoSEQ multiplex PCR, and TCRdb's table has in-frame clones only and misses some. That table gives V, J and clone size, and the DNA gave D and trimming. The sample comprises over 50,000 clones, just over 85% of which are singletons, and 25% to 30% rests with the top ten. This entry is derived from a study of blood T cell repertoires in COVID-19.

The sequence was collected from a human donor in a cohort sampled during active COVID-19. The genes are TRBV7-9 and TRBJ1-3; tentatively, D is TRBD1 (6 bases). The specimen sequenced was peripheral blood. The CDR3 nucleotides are TGTGCCAGCAGCCCACAGGGTGGAAACACCATATATTTT. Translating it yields CASSPQGGNTIYF.